This is a list of T cell receptor beta chains from one sample in a study of CXCR4 blockade with PD-1 therapy in pancreatic cancer. This table comes from immunoSEQ multiplex PCR, and its TCRdb copy is limited to in-frame clones, with some not included. This table has about 5,000 clones, around three fifths appearing once. The sequencing sample was made of tumor tissue. The receptors originated from a human donor with pancreatic ductal adenocarcinoma. CDR3s include the opening cysteine and the closing phenylalanine or tryptophan. Each record gives: J gene, V gene, CDR3 protein.

J: TRBJ2-4
V: TRBV11-3
CDR3: CASSLGGSGSRIQYF

J: TRBJ1-3
V: TRBV10-2
CDR3: CASSDPPSGNTIYF

J: TRBJ2-3
V: TRBV18
CDR3: CASSPRPRDTQYF

J: TRBJ2-5
V: TRBV14
CDR3: CASSQVRSGGGTQYF

J: TRBJ2-7
V: TRBV11-3
CDR3: CASRGTGGNYEQYF

J: TRBJ2-1
V: TRBV11-3
CDR3: CASSPPGSGRNEQFF

J: TRBJ1-2
V: TRBV18
CDR3: CASSLATVSGYTF

J: TRBJ2-7
V: TRBV15
CDR3: CATSRSTSGEYEQYF

J: TRBJ2-7
V: TRBV6-7
CDR3: CASDREYEQYF

J: TRBJ2-7
V: TRBV18
CDR3: CASSRLYSSYEQYF

J: TRBJ1-1
V: TRBV28
CDR3: CASSPSAQNTEAFF

J: TRBJ2-1
V: TRBV15
CDR3: CATSDLEGLGLAGLSEQFF

J: TRBJ2-2
V: TRBV9
CDR3: CASSSRPTGGELFF

J: TRBJ2-1
V: TRBV29-1
CDR3: CSVQRSLNEQFF

J: TRBJ2-7
V: TRBV30
CDR3: CAWTGLSYEQYF

J: TRBJ2-5
V: TRBV14
CDR3: CASSQVALFSTQYF

J: TRBJ2-7
V: TRBV6-8
CDR3: CAIAGSGTYEQYF

J: TRBJ2-7
V: TRBV28
CDR3: CASSSRGQGDEQYF

J: TRBJ2-7
V: TRBV19
CDR3: CASSIEGRVTYEQYF

J: TRBJ2-2
V: TRBV6-8
CDR3: CASSYSRGANTGELFF

J: TRBJ1-1
V: TRBV19
CDR3: CASSLKRTSNTEAFF

J: TRBJ2-2
V: TRBV6-8
CDR3: CASSQGLAGVGELFF

J: TRBJ2-5
V: TRBV12-5
CDR3: CASTKDREETQYF

J: TRBJ2-7
V: TRBV10-2
CDR3: CASSGELRNEQYF

J: TRBJ2-7
V: TRBV9
CDR3: CASSVGSSHEQYF

J: TRBJ2-5
V: TRBV29-1
CDR3: CSVLQAGRRETQYF

J: TRBJ2-7
V: TRBV6-8
CDR3: CASSPSTWTTRYEQYF